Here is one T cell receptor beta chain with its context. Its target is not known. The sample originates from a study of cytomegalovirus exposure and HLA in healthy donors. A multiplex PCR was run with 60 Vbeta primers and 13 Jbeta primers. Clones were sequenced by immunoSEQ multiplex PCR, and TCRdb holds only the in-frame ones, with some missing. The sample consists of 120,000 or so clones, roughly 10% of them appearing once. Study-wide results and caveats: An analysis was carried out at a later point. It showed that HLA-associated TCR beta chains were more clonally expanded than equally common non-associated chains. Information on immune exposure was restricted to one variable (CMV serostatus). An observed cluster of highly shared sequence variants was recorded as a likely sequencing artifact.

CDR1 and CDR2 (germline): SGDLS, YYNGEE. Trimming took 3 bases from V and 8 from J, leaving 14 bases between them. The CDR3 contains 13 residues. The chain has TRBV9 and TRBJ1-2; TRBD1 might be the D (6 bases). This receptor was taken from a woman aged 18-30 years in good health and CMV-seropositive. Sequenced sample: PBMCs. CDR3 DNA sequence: TGTGCCAGCAGCGACTACCGGGACACGGGCTACACCTTC. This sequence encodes CASSDYRDTGYTF.